What follows are 15 T cell receptor beta chains derived from one specimen sequenced in a study of blood T cell repertoires in COVID-19. Data came from immunoSEQ multiplex PCR; TCRdb stores just in-frame clones and leaves some out. Of fewer than 600,000 clones detected, about 88% appear once; the ten largest clones hold approximately 0.9%. What was sequenced was peripheral blood. These TCRs come from a man between 18 and 29 years old with COVID-19, enrolled during active disease.

The chain couples TRBV5-1 to TRBJ1-1; possible D gene TRBD1, 5 bases. V shed 4 bases and J shed 1 base, with 11 bases lying between them. Germline V gene sequence: CDR1 SGHRS, CDR2 YFSETQ. The CDR3 sequence is 14 residues long. The DNA of the CDR3 is TGCGCCAGCAGCCGATTAACAGGGAACACTGAAGCTTTCTTT. It yields the protein CASSRLTGNTEAFF.

The J gene is TRBJ1-5, the V gene TRBV10-1; tentatively, D is TRBD1 (5 bases). The V gene's germline CDR1 is WNHNN and CDR2 SYGVQD (reference sequence). The CDR3 spans 14 residues. Trimming removed 9 bases from V and 3 bases from J, with 15 bases in between. The CDR3 nucleotides are TGCGCCAGGCTCAGGGTTTTGACCAATCAGCCCCAGCATTTT. Amino acids: CARLRVLTNQPQHF.

This clone occurred a few times. The chain links TRBV5-6 to TRBJ1-5; 8 bases are a match to TRBD1. The CDR3 contains 18 residues. The V and J ends lost 3 bases and 2 bases, in that order; junction bases with no gene match: 13. CDR1 is SGHDT and CDR2 is YYEEEE in the germline V gene. The CDR3 loop reads CASSWTGSLSIGNQPQHF. CDR3 bases: TGTGCCAGCAGCTGGACAGGGAGCCTATCTATAGGCAATCAGCCCCAGCATTTT. The variable domain in full, with the rest retrieved from reference TRBV5-6 and TRBJ1-5, is DAGVTQSPTHLIKTRGQQVTLRCSPKSGHDTVSWYQQALGQGPQFIFQYYEEEERQRGNFPDRFSGHQFPNYSSELNVNALLLGDSALYLCASSWTGSLSIGNQPQHFGDGTRLSIL.

The rearrangement joins TRBV29-1 to TRBJ2-3, with D possibly TRBD2 on 6 matching bases. Per the germline V gene, CDR1 is SQVTM and CDR2 is ANQGSEA. With 7 bases removed from V and 9 bases from J, the gap between germline ends came to 11 bases. This CDR3 spans 10 amino acids. The CDR3 here is CSGSSGTQYF. The DNA of the CDR3 is TGCAGCGGCAGTAGCGGAACGCAGTATTTT.

J is TRBJ2-2 and V is TRBV4-1; unclear D gene. The CDR3 extends over 12 amino acids. Germline loops: CDR1 MGHRA, CDR2 YSYEKL. Trimming cost V 2 bases and J 6 bases, with 4 bases left between them. The CDR3 sequence is CASSQSSGELFF. The DNA for the CDR3 is TGCGCCAGCAGCCAATCATCCGGGGAGCTGTTTTTT.

The chain links TRBV2 to TRBJ1-3; the D is unclear. Germline lookup yields CDR1 SNHLY and CDR2 FYNNEI. CDR3 length: 14 amino acids. Trimming left V 10 bases short and J 1 base short, with 14 bases between. Here the CDR3 reads CATNADNSGNTIYF. The CDR3 nucleotides are TGTGCCACGAACGCGGATAATTCTGGAAACACCATATATTTT.

This clone was recorded once. The chain uses TRBV2 and TRBJ2-2; TRBD2 matches 8 bases. CDR1 and CDR2 from the germline V gene are SNHLY and FYNNEI. The CDR3 has 16 amino acids. Unmatched junction bases numbered 10, after V lost 5 bases and J lost 5 bases. DNA for the CDR3: TGTGCCAGCAGTACACCGGGACTAGGGGGGACCGGGGAGCTGTTTTTT. Encoded protein: CASSTPGLGGTGELFF.

The J gene is TRBJ2-1, the V gene TRBV3-1 (or the pseudogene TRBV3-2); 9 nucleotides align to TRBD1. The CDR3 totals 16 residues. Trimming removed 0 bases from V and 10 bases from J; junction bases left unmatched: 10. Germline assignment: CDR1 LGHDT and CDR2 YNNKEL (reference sequence). In DNA form, the CDR3 reads TGTGCCAGCAGCCAAGATCCCACATACAGGGGGCCCGAGCAGTTCTTC. It translates to CASSQDPTYRGPEQFF.

The genes are TRBV18 and TRBJ2-5; D not resolved. Per germline, CDR1 KGHSH and CDR2 LQKENI. V was clipped by 0 bases and J by 1 base, with 12 bases between them. CDR3 length: 16 amino acids. Written as DNA, the CDR3 is TGTGCCAGCTCACCACCAAGTGCGCTCCGCCAAGAGACCCAGTACTTC. Translating gives CASSPPSALRQETQYF.

The chain carries TRBV4-1 and TRBJ2-1; 12 bases are a match to TRBD2. The V segment lost 4 bases and the J segment 2 bases; nucleotides outside the gene matches: 15. This CDR3 is built from 20 residues. The germline V gene has CDR1 MGHRA and CDR2 YSYEKL. The DNA for the CDR3 is TGCGCCAGCAGCCCATCGACCCTAGCGGGAGGGCTCGGGACCTACAATGAGCAGTTCTTC. The encoded protein is CASSPSTLAGGLGTYNEQFF.

The chain uses TRBV7-8 and TRBJ2-1; 8 positions agree with TRBD1. CDR1 SGHVS and CDR2 FQNEAQ come from the germline V gene. There are 15 residues in the CDR3. The V and J ends lost 1 base and 4 bases, in that order; junction bases with no gene match: 3. The CDR3 region is CASSLGTGLYNEQFF. CDR3 nucleotides: TGTGCCAGCAGCTTAGGGACAGGGTTGTACAATGAGCAGTTCTTC.

This rearrangement joins TRBV5-1 to TRBJ1-6, with TRBD1 identical over 9 bases. Germline V gene lookup returns CDR1 SGHRS and CDR2 YFSETQ. The CDR3 covers 16 residues. V was pared by 3 bases and J by 7 bases, with 8 bases of the junction left unmatched. CDR3 coding DNA: TGCGCCAGCAGCTCTCCGGGACAGGGAACCAATTCACCCCTCCACTTT. It specifies CASSSPGQGTNSPLHF.

The rearrangement joins TRBV7-9 to TRBJ2-1, with 9 bases aligning to TRBD2. The V and J ends lost 5 bases and 9 bases, in that order; junction bases with no gene match: 5. The CDR3 spans 13 residues. Germline V gives CDR1 SEHNR, CDR2 FQNEAQ (reference sequence). The chain's CDR3 is CASSVPSGIEQFF. The DNA for the CDR3 is TGTGCCAGCAGCGTACCTAGCGGGATTGAGCAGTTCTTC.

This chain links TRBV30 with TRBJ2-1; TRBD2 matches at 8 bases. The CDR3 extends over 12 amino acids. The J segment lost 16 bases and the V segment lost 0 bases, leaving 8 bases of the junction unmatched. Germline CDR1 is GTSNPN and CDR2 is SVGIG (reference sequence). CDR3 nucleotide sequence: TGTGCCTGGAGTGTACTGGGCGGGACTAGTTTCTTC. This encodes CAWSVLGGTSFF.

The chain is built from TRBV19 and TRBJ2-7; possible D gene TRBD1, 6 bases. The CDR3 contains 13 residues. Trimming cost V 3 bases and J 5 bases, with 11 bases left between them. CDR1 LNHDA and CDR2 SQIVND come from the germline V gene (reference sequence). DNA of the CDR3: TGTGCCAGTAGTATGGACAGCTTCAACGAGCAGTACTTC. This gives the protein CASSMDSFNEQYF.